This T cell receptor (beta chain) was recovered during a study of cytomegalovirus exposure and HLA in healthy donors. The PCR ran on 60 Vbeta and 13 Jbeta primers. This table comes from immunoSEQ multiplex PCR, and its TCRdb copy is limited to in-frame clones, with some not included. The sample lists roughly 140,000 clones, almost 80% seen once, with 6.5% to 7% in the top ten. The receptor was isolated from a woman aged 40 to 55 in good health and CMV-seropositive. Input material: PBMCs.

In DNA form, the CDR3 reads TGTGCCAGCAGATATCACGTACAGGGGGATACACCCCTCCACTTT. Residues: CASRYHVQGDTPLHF. The chain carries TRBV6-6 and TRBJ1-6; 8 nucleotides agree with TRBD1. CDR1 is MNHNY, CDR2 SVGAGI, per germline (reference sequence). There are 15 residues in the CDR3. With 6 bases clipped from V and 11 bases from J, the junction kept 12 bases outside the gene matches.